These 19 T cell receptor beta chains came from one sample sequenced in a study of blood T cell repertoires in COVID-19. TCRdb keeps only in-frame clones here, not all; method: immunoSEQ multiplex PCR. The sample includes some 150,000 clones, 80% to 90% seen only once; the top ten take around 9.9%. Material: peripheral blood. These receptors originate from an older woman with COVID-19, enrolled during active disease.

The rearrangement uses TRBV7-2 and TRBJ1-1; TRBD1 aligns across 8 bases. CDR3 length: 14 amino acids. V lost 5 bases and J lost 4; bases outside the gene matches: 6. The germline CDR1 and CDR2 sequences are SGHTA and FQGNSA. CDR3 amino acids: CASSADRGGTEAFF. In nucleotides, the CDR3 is TGTGCCAGCAGCGCCGACAGGGGAGGCACTGAAGCTTTCTTT.

The CDR3 region has the DNA TGTGCCAGCAGCCCGGGGGGTTTAGGAGGAGATACGCAGTATTTT. Its translation is CASSPGGLGGDTQYF. The V gene is TRBV11-3, the J gene TRBJ2-3, with 7 bases matching TRBD2. V trimming: 5 bases; J trimming: 5 bases; junction bases outside the gene matches: 10. Germline V lookup: CDR1 SGHNT, CDR2 YENEEA. The CDR3 sequence is 15 residues long. The complete variable domain, with remaining parts taken from reference TRBV11-3 and TRBJ2-3, reads EAGVVQSPRYKIIEKKQPVAFWCNPISGHNTLYWYLQNLGQGPELLIRYENEEAVDDSQLPKDRFSAERLKGVDSTLKIQPAELGDSAVYLCASSPGGLGGDTQYFGPGTRLTVL.

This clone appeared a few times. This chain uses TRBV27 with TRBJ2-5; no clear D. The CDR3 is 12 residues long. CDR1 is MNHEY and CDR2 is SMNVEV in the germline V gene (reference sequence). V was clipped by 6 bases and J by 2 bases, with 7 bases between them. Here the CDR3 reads CASRRSQETQYF. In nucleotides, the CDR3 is TGTGCCAGCAGGCGGAGTCAAGAGACCCAGTACTTC.

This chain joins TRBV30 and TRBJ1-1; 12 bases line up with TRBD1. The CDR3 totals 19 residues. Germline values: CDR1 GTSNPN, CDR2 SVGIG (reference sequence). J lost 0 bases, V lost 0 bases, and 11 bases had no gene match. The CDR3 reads CAWSVHLGQGADMNTEAFF. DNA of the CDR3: TGTGCCTGGAGTGTTCACTTGGGACAGGGGGCGGACATGAACACTGAAGCTTTCTTT.

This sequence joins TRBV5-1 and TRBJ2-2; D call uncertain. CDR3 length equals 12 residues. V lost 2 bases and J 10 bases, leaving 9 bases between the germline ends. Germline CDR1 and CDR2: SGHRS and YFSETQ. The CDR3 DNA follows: TGCGCCAGCAGCTTCAACTTCGAGGAGCTGTTTTTT. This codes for CASSFNFEELFF.

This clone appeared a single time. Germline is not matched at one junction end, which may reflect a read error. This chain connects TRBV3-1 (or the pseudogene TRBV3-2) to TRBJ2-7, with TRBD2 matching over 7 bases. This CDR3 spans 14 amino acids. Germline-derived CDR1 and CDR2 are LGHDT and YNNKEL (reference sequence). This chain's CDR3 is CASSRQRDSHEQYF. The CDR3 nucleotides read TGTGCCAGCAGCCGACAGCGGGACTCCCACGAGCAGTACTTC.

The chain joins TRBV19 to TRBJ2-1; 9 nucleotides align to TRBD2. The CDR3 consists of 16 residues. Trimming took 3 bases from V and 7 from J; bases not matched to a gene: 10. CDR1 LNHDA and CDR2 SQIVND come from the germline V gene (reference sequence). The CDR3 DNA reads TGTGCCAGTAGTATCCAAGCGGGAGGCCGGATGAATGAGCAGTTCTTC. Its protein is CASSIQAGGRMNEQFF.

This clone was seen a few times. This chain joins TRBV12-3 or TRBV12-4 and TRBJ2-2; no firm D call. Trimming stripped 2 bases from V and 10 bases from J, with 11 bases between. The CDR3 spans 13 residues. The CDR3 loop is CASSLMRPAELFF. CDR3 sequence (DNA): TGTGCCAGCAGTTTAATGAGGCCGGCGGAGCTGTTTTTT.

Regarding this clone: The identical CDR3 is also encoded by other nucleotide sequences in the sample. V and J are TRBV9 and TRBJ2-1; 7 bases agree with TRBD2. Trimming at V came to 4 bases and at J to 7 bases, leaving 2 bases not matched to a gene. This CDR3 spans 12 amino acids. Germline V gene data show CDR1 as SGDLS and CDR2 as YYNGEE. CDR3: CASSPGGNEQFF. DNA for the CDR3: TGTGCCAGCAGCCCCGGGGGGAATGAGCAGTTCTTC. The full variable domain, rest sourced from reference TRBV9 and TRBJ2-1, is DSGVTQTPKHLITATGQRVTLRCSPRSGDLSVYWYQQSLDQGLQFLIQYYNGEERAKGNILERFSAQQFPDLHSELNLSSLELGDSALYFCASSPGGNEQFFGPGTRLTVL.

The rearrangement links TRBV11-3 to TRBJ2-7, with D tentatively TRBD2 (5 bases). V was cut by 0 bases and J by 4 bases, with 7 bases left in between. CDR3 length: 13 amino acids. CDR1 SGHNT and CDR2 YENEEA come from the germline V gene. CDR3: CASSLDPGYEQYF. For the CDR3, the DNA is TGTGCCAGCAGCTTAGACCCGGGGTACGAGCAGTACTTC.

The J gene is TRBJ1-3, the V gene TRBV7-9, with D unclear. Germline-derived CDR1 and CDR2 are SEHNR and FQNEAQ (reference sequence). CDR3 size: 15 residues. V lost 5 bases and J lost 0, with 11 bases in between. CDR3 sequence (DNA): TGTGCCAGCAGCATGGGCGCCGGCTCTGGAAACACCATATATTTT. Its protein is CASSMGAGSGNTIYF. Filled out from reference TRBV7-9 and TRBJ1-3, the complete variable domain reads DTGVSQNPRHKITKRGQNVTFRCDPISEHNRLYWYRQTLGQGPEFLTYFQNEAQLEKSRLLSDRFSAERPKGSFSTLEIQRTEQGDSAMYLCASSMGAGSGNTIYFGEGSWLTVV.

In nucleotides, the CDR3 is TGTGCCAGCAGTACCGGACTAGCGTCAACCTACGAGCAGTACTTC. Its translation: CASSTGLASTYEQYF. The chain couples TRBV2 to TRBJ2-7; 9 bases agree with TRBD2. V trimming: 5 bases; J trimming: 2 bases; junction bases outside the gene matches: 7. The germline CDR1 and CDR2 sequences are SNHLY and FYNNEI. The CDR3 has 15 residues. Full variable domain (missing parts from reference TRBV2 and TRBJ2-7): EPEVTQTPSHQVTQMGQEVILRCVPISNHLYFYWYRQILGQKVEFLVSFYNNEISEKSEIFDDQFSVERPDGSNFTLKIRSTKLEDSAMYFCASSTGLASTYEQYFGPGTRLTVT.

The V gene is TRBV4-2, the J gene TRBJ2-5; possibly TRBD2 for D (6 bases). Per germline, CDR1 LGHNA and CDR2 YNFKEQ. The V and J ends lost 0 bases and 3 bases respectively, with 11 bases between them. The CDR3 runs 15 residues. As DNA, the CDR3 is TGTGCCAGCAGCCAAGATGGGGCTAGCGAAGAGACCCAGTACTTC. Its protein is CASSQDGASEETQYF.

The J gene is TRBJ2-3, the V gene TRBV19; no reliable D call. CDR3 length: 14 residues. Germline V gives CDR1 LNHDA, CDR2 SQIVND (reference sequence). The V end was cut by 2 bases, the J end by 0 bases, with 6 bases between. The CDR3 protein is CASSISSSTDTQYF. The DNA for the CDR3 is TGTGCCAGTAGTATATCTAGTAGCACAGATACGCAGTATTTT.

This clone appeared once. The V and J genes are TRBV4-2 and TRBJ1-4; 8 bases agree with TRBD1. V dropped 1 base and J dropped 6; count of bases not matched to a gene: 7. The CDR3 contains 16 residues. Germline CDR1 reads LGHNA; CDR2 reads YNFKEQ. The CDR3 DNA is TGTGCCAGCAGCCAAGTCGCAGGACAGGGTGATGAAAAACTGTTTTTT. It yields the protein CASSQVAGQGDEKLFF.

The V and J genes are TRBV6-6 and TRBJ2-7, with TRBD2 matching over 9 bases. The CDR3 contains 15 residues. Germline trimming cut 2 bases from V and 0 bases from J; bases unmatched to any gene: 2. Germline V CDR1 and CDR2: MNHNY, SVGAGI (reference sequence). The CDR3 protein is CASSYKLAGSYEQYF. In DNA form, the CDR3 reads TGTGCCAGCAGTTACAAACTAGCGGGCTCCTACGAGCAGTACTTC.

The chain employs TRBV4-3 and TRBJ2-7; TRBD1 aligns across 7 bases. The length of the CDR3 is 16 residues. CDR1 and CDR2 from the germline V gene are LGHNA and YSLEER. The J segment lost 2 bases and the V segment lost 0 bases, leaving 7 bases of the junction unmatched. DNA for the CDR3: TGCGCCAGCAGCCAAGATGGAGCAGGGGGAACCTACGAGCAGTACTTC. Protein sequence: CASSQDGAGGTYEQYF.

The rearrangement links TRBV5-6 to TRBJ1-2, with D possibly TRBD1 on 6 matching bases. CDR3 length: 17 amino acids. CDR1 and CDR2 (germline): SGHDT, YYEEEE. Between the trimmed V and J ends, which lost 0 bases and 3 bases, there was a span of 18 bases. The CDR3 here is CASSLVGRQGIDYGYTF. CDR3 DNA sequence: TGTGCCAGCAGCTTGGTCGGGCGGCAGGGGATTGACTATGGCTACACCTTC.

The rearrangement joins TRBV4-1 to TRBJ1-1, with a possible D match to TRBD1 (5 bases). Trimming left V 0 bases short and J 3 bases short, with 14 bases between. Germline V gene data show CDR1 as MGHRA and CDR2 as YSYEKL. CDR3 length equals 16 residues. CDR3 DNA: TGCGCCAGCAGCCAAGATGGGGGGTCGTCTTACACTGAAGCTTTCTTT. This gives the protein CASSQDGGSSYTEAFF.